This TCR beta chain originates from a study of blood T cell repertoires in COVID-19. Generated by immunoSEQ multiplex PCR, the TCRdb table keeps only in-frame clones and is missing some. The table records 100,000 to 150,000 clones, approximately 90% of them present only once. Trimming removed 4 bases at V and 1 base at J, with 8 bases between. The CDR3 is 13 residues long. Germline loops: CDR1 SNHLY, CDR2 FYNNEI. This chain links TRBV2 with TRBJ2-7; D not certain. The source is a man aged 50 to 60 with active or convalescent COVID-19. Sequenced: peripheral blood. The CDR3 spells CASSGSGSYEQYF. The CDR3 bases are TGTGCCAGCAGTGGTTCCGGGTCCTACGAGCAGTACTTC.